This T cell receptor (beta chain) was sequenced for a study of cytomegalovirus exposure and HLA in healthy donors. Overall study context: An early data release held tens of millions of unique TCRs from HLA-typed donors.

This clone was picked up one time. Its specificity is not known. Overall study results and limits: Apparent HLA restriction characterized most CMV-associated TCR beta chains in a later analysis. TCR beta sequences reportedly predicted most subjects' HLA-A and HLA-B alleles accurately.

Vbeta (60) and Jbeta (13) primers were used in the PCR. Some clones are missing from TCRdb's copy, which holds only in-frame ones; the method was immunoSEQ multiplex PCR. The sample lists approximately 100,000 clones; 79% were seen once. This CDR3 contains 16 residues. V lost 8 bases to trimming and J lost 1 base, with 15 bases between them. Per the germline V gene, CDR1 is LNHNV and CDR2 is YYDKDF (reference sequence). The chain is built from TRBV15 and TRBJ2-6, with a possible D match to TRBD1 (5 bases). The sequence came from a female donor in good health and CMV-seropositive. The sequenced sample consisted of PBMCs. CDR3 in DNA: TGTGCCACCGGTGGACACCGTGGGTCTGGGGCCAACGTCCTGACTTTC. Its translation: CATGGHRGSGANVLTF.